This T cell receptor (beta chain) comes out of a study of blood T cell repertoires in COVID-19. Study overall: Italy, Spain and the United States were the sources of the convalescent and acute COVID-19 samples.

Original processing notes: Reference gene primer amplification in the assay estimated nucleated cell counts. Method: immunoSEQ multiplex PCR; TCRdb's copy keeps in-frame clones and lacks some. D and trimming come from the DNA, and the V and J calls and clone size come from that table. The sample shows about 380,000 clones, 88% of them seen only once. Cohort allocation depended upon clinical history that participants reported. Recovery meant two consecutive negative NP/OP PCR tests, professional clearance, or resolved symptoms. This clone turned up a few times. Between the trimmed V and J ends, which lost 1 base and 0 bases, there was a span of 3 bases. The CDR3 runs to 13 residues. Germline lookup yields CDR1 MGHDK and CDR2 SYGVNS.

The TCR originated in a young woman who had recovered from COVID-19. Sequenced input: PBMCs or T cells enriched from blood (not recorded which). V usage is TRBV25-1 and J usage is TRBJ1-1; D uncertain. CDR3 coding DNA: TGTGCCAGCAGTGAATCCATGAACACTGAAGCTTTCTTT. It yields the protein CASSESMNTEAFF.